The present entry profiles one T cell receptor (beta chain) with its context. Its antigen is currently unknown. This sample is drawn from a study of prognosis after radiotherapy for stage I lung cancer. Whole-study context: The roughly 13 male and 6 female patients were aged about 50 to 84, median about 70 years.

Notes on the study in general: A determination of whether the expanded TCR clones were tumor-specific was not made.

The TCR beta CDR3 region was amplified from genomic DNA, with two rounds of multiplex PCR being used for the amplification. Amplification in first-round PCR relied on primers specific to each TRBV and TRBJ gene. TCRdb recomputed calls from the multiplex PCR reads with MiXCR, one row per CDR3 protein. The sample has roughly 25,000 distinct CDR3 sequences; about 30% are singletons. The source of this sequence is a donor over 45 with non-small cell lung cancer. The sample in question was PBMCs, obtained before or after stereotactic body radiation therapy (not recorded which).

The CDR3 here is CASSVPGQGQETQYF. The DNA for the CDR3 is TGTGCCAGCAGCGTCCCGGGACAGGGACAAGAGACCCAGTACTTC. The chain joins TRBV5-8 to TRBJ2-5; TRBD1 agrees at 9 bases. Germline lookup yields CDR1 SGHTS and CDR2 YDEGEE. The CDR3 is 15 amino acids. With 4 bases clipped from V and 2 bases from J, the junction kept 6 bases outside the gene matches.